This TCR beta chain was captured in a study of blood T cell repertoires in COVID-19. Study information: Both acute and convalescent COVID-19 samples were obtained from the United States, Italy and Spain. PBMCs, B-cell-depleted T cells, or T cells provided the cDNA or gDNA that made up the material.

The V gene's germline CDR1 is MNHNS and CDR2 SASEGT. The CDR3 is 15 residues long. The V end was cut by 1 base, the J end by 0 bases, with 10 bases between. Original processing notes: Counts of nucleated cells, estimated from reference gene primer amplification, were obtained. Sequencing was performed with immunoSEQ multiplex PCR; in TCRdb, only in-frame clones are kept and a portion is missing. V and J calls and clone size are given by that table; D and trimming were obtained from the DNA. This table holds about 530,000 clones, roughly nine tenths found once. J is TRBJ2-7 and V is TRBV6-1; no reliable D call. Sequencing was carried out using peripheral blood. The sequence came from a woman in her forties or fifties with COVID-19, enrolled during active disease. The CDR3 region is CASSEDGGFSYEQYF. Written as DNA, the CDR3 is TGTGCCAGCAGTGAAGATGGCGGATTCTCCTACGAGCAGTACTTC.